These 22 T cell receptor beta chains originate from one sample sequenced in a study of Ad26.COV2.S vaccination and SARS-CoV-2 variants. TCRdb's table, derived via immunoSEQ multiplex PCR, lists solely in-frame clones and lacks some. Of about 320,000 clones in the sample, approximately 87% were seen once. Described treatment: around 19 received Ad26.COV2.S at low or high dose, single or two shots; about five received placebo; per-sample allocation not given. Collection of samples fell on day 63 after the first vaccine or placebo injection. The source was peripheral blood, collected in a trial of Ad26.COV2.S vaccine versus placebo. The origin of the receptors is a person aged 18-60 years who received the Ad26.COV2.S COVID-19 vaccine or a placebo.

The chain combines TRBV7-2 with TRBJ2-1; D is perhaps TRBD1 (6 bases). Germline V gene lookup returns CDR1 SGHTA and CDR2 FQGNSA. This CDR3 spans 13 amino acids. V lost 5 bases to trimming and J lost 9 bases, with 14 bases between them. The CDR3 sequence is CASSTIIQGEQFF. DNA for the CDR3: TGTGCCAGCAGCACTATTATACAGGGTGAGCAGTTCTTC.

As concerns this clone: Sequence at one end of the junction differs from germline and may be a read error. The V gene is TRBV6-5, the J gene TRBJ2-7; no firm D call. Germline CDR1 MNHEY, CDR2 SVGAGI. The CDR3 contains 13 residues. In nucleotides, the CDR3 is TGTGCCAGCTACGTAAATAAACGGGCAGGCGTGAACTTC. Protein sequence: CASYVNKRAGVNF.

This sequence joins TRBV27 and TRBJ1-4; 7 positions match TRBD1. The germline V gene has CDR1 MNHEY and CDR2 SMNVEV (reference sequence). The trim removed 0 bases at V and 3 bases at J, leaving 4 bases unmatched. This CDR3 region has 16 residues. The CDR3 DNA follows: TGTGCCAGCAGTTTATCCCCGACAGGGCCTAATGAAAAACTGTTTTTT. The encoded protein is CASSLSPTGPNEKLFF.

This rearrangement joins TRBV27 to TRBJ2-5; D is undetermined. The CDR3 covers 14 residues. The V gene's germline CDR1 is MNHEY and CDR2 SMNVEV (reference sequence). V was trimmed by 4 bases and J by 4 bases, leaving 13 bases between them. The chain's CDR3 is CASSSTGSLETQYF. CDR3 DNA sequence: TGTGCCAGCAGTTCCACCGGGTCCCTAGAGACCCAGTACTTC.

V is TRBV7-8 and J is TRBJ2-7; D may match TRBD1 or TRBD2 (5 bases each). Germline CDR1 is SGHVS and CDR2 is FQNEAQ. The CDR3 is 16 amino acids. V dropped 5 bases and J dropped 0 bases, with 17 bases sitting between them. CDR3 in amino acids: CASSKTGPLDSYEQYF. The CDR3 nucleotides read TGTGCCAGCAGCAAGACGGGACCCTTGGACTCCTACGAGCAGTACTTC.

The CDR3: CASSMQSGTWDEQFF. The DNA of the CDR3 is TGTGCCAGTAGTATGCAAAGCGGGACCTGGGATGAGCAGTTCTTC. The chain employs TRBV19 and TRBJ2-1, with 7 bases fitting TRBD2. The CDR3 covers 15 residues. In germline, CDR1 is LNHDA, CDR2 SQIVND (reference sequence). The trim removed 3 bases at V and 8 bases at J, leaving 10 bases unmatched.

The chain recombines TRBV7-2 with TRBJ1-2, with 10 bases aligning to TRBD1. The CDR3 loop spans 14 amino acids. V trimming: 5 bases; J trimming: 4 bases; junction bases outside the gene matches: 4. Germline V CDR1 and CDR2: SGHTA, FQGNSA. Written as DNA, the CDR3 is TGTGCCAGCAGCCAGGGACAGGGGAGCTATGGCTACACCTTC. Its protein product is CASSQGQGSYGYTF.

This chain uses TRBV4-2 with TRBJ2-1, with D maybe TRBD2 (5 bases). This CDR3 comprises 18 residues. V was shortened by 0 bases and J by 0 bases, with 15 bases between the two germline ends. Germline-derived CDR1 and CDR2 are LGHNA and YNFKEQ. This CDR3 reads CASSQDAWPEGSYNEQFF. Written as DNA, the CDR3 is TGTGCCAGCAGCCAAGATGCGTGGCCCGAGGGCTCCTACAATGAGCAGTTCTTC.

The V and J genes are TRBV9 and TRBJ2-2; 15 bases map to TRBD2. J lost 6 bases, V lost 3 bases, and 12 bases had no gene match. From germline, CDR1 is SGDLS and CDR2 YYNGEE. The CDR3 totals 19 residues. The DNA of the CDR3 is TGTGCCAGCAGCGGATGGACTAGCGGGAGGGCCAATAAGGCCGGGGAGCTGTTTTTT. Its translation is CASSGWTSGRANKAGELFF.

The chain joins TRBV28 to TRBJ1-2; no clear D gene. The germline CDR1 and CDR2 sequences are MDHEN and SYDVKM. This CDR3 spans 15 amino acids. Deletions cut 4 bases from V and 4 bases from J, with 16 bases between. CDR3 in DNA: TGTGCCAGCAGTTCGCCCCGTGCGGTAACCTATGGCTACACCTTC. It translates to CASSSPRAVTYGYTF.

The CDR3, as DNA: TGTGCCAGTAGTATTGACAGGGGGAATGGCTACACCTTC. Residues: CASSIDRGNGYTF. The chain uses TRBV19 and TRBJ1-2; 9 bases agree with TRBD1. Germline V gives CDR1 LNHDA, CDR2 SQIVND (reference sequence). V shed 3 bases and J 6 bases; nucleotides not matched to a gene: 2. This CDR3 spans 13 amino acids.

The CDR3 loop reads CASSLGFGNGRPEQFF. The CDR3 bases are TGTGCCAGCAGCTTGGGATTCGGAAACGGCCGCCCTGAGCAGTTCTTC. The chain uses TRBV5-4 and TRBJ2-1; no clear D. V lost 0 bases and J 9 bases, leaving 19 bases between the germline ends. CDR3 size: 16 residues. Germline CDR1 SGHNT, CDR2 YYREEE (reference sequence).

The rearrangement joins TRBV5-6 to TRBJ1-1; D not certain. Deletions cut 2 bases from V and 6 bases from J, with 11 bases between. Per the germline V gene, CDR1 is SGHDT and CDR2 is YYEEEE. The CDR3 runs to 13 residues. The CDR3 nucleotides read TGTGCCAGCAGCTTAGAGGGAAGGGCTGAAGCTTTCTTT. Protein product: CASSLEGRAEAFF.

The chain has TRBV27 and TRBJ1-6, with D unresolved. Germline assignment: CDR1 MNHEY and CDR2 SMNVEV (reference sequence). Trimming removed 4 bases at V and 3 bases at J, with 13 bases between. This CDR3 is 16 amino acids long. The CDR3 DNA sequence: TGTGCCAGCAGTTCCCCGCGCAAGAACTATAATTCACCCCTCCACTTT. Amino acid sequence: CASSSPRKNYNSPLHF.

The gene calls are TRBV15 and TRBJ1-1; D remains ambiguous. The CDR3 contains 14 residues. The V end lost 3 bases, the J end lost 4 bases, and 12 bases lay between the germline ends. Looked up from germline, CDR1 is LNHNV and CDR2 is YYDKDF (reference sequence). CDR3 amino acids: CATSRVSGSTEAFF. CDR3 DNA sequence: TGTGCCACCAGCAGGGTTTCGGGGAGCACTGAAGCTTTCTTT.

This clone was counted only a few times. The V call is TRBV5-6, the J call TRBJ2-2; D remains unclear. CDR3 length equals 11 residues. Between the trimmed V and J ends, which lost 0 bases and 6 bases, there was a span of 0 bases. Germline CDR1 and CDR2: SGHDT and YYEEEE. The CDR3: CASSLAGELFF. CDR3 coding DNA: TGTGCCAGCAGCTTGGCCGGGGAGCTGTTTTTT.

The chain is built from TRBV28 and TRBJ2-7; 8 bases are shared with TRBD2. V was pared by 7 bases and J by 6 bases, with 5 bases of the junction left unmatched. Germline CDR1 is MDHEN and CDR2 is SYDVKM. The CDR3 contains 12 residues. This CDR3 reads CASNTGGREQYF. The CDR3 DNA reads TGTGCCAGCAACACGGGGGGGCGCGAGCAGTACTTC.

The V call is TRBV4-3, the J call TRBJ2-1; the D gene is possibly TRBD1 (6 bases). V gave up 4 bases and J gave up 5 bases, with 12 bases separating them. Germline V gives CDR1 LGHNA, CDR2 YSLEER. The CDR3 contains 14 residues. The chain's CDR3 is CASSPPGQNNEQFF. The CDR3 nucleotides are TGCGCCAGCAGCCCCCCCGGACAGAACAATGAGCAGTTCTTC.

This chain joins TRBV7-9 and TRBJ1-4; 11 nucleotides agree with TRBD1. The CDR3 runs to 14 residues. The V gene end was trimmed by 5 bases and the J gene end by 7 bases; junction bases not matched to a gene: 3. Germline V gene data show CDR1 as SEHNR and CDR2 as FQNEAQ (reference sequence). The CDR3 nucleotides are TGTGCCAGCAGCCGGGACAGGGGGAGTGAAAAACTGTTTTTT. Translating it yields CASSRDRGSEKLFF.

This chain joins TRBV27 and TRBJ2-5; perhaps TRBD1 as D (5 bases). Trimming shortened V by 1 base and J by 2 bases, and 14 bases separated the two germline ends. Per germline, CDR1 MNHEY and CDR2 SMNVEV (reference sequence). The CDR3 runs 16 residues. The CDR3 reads CASSLLTVRAQETQYF. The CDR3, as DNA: TGTGCCAGCAGTTTATTGACAGTCCGAGCTCAAGAGACCCAGTACTTC.

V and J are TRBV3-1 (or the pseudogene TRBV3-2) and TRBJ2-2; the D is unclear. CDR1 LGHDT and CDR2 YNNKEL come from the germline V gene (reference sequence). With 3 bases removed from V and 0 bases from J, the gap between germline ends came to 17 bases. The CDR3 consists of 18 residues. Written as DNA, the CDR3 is TGTGCCAGCAGCCACCCCCCGGGCGGTAATACGAACACCGGGGAGCTGTTTTTT. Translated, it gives CASSHPPGGNTNTGELFF.

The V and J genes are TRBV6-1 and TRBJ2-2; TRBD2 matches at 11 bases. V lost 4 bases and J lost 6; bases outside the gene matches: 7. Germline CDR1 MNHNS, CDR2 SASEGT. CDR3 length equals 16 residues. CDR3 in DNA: TGTGCCAGCAGTGGTCTAGCGGGGGGCAGGGCCGGGGAGCTGTTTTTT. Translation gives CASSGLAGGRAGELFF.